This passage covers 10 T cell receptor beta chains from one sample sequenced in a study of T cell responses to AZD1222 COVID-19 vaccine. TCRdb keeps only in-frame clones here, not all; method: immunoSEQ multiplex PCR. In the table there are about 68,000 clones, 65% to 80% of which are singletons. Sequencing was performed on peripheral blood, taken on day 0 of AZD1222 vaccination. These receptors came from an adult in good health.

This sequence joins TRBV6-1 and TRBJ1-6; no clear D. CDR1 is MNHNS and CDR2 is SASEGT in the germline V gene. The length of the CDR3 is 15 residues. The V and J ends lost 1 base and 7 bases respectively, with 11 bases between them. The CDR3 nucleotides read TGTGCCAGCAGTGAAGAGGTGGGCGCCAATTCACCCCTCCACTTT. It encodes CASSEEVGANSPLHF.

J is TRBJ1-6 and V is TRBV7-9; tentatively, D is TRBD1 (5 bases). The CDR3 length is 16 residues. Trimming took 5 bases from V and 6 from J, leaving 17 bases between them. CDR1 and CDR2 from the germline V gene are SEHNR and FQNEAQ (reference sequence). The CDR3, as DNA: TGTGCCAGCAGCATTAGCGAGGGGCACGGTAATTCACCCCTCCACTTT. Translating gives CASSISEGHGNSPLHF. Drawing the rest from reference TRBV7-9 and TRBJ1-6, the complete variable domain is DTGVSQNPRHKITKRGQNVTFRCDPISEHNRLYWYRQTLGQGPEFLTYFQNEAQLEKSRLLSDRFSAERPKGSFSTLEIQRTEQGDSAMYLCASSISEGHGNSPLHFGNGTRLTVT.

The chain links TRBV11-3 to TRBJ2-2; possibly TRBD1 for D (6 bases). The CDR3 has 17 amino acids. Between the trimmed V and J ends, which lost 8 bases and 0 bases, there was a span of 19 bases. Germline V gene sequence: CDR1 SGHNT, CDR2 YENEEA. This CDR3 reads CASSDRTAITNTGELFF. CDR3 sequence (DNA): TGTGCCAGCTCTGATAGGACAGCCATTACGAACACCGGGGAGCTGTTTTTT.

The rearrangement links TRBV27 to TRBJ1-2; D uncertain. Germline V gives CDR1 MNHEY, CDR2 SMNVEV (reference sequence). The CDR3 covers 13 residues. V was shortened by 3 bases and J by 0 bases, with 5 bases between the two germline ends. CDR3 in amino acids: CASSLAANYGYTF. CDR3 DNA: TGTGCCAGCAGTTTGGCAGCTAACTATGGCTACACCTTC.

The CDR3 loop reads CASSSGTRGHNSPLHF. In DNA, the CDR3 is TGTGCCAGCAGTTCCGGGACAAGGGGTCATAATTCACCCCTCCACTTT. This chain connects TRBV27 to TRBJ1-6; perhaps TRBD1 as D (6 bases). V was clipped by 4 bases and J by 5 bases, with 15 bases between them. There are 16 residues in the CDR3. Germline V gives CDR1 MNHEY, CDR2 SMNVEV (reference sequence).

The chain couples TRBV27 to TRBJ1-4; unclear D gene. Germline V gene data show CDR1 as MNHEY and CDR2 as SMNVEV (reference sequence). The CDR3 contains 15 residues. The ends were cut back, 2 bases at V and 0 bases at J, with 7 bases in the middle. DNA for the CDR3: TGTGCCAGCAGTTTAATGGGGTCAACTAATGAAAAACTGTTTTTT. Translation gives CASSLMGSTNEKLFF. The variable domain in full, with the rest retrieved from reference TRBV27 and TRBJ1-4, is EAQVTQNPRYLITVTGKKLTVTCSQNMNHEYMSWYRQDPGLGLRQIYYSMNVEVTDKGDVPEGYKVSRKEKRNFPLILESPSPNQTSLYFCASSLMGSTNEKLFFGSGTQLSVL.

Only a few counts were recorded for this clone. This CDR3 is also generated by other DNA sequences in the sample. The CDR3 sequence: CASSPRGRGDSYEQYF. The CDR3 DNA follows: TGTGCCAGCAGCCCGAGGGGGCGGGGGGACTCCTACGAGCAGTACTTC. This sequence joins TRBV7-9 and TRBJ2-7; the D gene is possibly TRBD2 (8 bases). From germline, CDR1 is SEHNR and CDR2 FQNEAQ (reference sequence). The CDR3 has 16 residues. V dropped 5 bases and J dropped 0 bases, with 17 bases sitting between them.

The chain couples TRBV2 to TRBJ1-2; tentative D call: TRBD1 (5 bases). Trimming cost V 5 bases and J 1 base, with 8 bases left between them. The CDR3 runs to 13 residues. CDR1 is SNHLY, CDR2 FYNNEI, per germline. The CDR3 is CASSTDSNYGYTF. The CDR3, as DNA: TGTGCCAGCAGTACAGACAGTAACTATGGCTACACCTTC. Full variable domain (outside the CDR3, taken from reference TRBV2 and TRBJ1-2): EPEVTQTPSHQVTQMGQEVILRCVPISNHLYFYWYRQILGQKVEFLVSFYNNEISEKSEIFDDQFSVERPDGSNFTLKIRSTKLEDSAMYFCASSTDSNYGYTFGSGTRLTVV.

The rearrangement joins TRBV5-1 to TRBJ2-3; no definite D call. Per germline, CDR1 SGHRS and CDR2 YFSETQ. V was trimmed by 4 bases and J by 1 base, leaving 10 bases between them. The CDR3 is 14 residues long. The DNA for the CDR3 is TGCGCCAGCAGCCGTTCCCCGGGCACAGATACGCAGTATTTT. Amino acid sequence: CASSRSPGTDTQYF.

This clone was recorded a few times. The gene calls are TRBV5-4 and TRBJ1-2; 12 nucleotides agree with TRBD1. The CDR3 sequence is 16 residues long. Germline CDR1 reads SGHNT; CDR2 reads YYREEE (reference sequence). V dropped 4 bases and J dropped 7; count of bases not matched to a gene: 11. The CDR3 sequence: CASSTIPGQGAGGYTF. Here the CDR3 DNA reads TGTGCCAGCAGCACTATACCGGGACAGGGGGCGGGTGGCTACACCTTC.